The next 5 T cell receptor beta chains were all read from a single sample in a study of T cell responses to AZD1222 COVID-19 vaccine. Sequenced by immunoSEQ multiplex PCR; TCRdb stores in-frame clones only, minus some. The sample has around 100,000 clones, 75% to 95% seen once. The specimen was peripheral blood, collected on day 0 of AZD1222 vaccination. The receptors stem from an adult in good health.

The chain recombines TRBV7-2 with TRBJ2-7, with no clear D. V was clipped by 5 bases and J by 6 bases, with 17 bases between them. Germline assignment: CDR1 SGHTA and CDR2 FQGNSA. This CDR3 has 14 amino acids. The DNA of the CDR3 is TGTGCCAGCAGCCCGTCCCTTCTGGGGTCCGAGCAGTACTTC. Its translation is CASSPSLLGSEQYF.

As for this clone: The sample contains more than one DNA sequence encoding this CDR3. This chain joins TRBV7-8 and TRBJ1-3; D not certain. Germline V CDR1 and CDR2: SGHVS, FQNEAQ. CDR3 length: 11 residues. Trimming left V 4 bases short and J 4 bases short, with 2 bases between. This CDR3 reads CASSSGNTIYF. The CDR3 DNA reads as TGTGCCAGCAGCTCCGGAAACACCATATATTTT.

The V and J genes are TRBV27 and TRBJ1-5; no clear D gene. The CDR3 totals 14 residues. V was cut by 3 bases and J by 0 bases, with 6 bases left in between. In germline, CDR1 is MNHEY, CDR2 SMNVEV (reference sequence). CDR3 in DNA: TGTGCCAGCAGTTTGCGTTATAGCAATCAGCCCCAGCATTTT. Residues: CASSLRYSNQPQHF.

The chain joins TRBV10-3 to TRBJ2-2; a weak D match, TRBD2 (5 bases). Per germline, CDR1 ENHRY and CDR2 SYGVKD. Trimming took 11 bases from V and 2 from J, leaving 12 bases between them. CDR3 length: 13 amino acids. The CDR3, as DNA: TGTGCCTCTGGACTGGCTAACACCGGGGAGCTGTTTTTT. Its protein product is CASGLANTGELFF.

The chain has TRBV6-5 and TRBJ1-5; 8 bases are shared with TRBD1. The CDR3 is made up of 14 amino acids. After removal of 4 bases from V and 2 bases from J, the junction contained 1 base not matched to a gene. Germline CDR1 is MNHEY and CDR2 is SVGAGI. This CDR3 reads CASSSDRGNQPQHF. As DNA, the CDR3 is TGTGCCAGCAGTTCGGACAGGGGCAATCAGCCCCAGCATTTT.